This record concerns one T cell receptor beta chain sequence. Per the original methods: Reference gene primer amplification gave estimated nucleated cell counts. Profiling relied on immunoSEQ multiplex PCR, and the TCRdb table lists in-frame clones only, not all of them. That table supplies the V and J calls and clone size; D and trimming were determined from the DNA. Here the sample spans approximately 65,000 clones, 90% to 95% being singletons. V dropped 8 bases and J dropped 9; count of bases not matched to a gene: 12. This CDR3 has 15 amino acids. Germline loops: CDR1 MNHEY, CDR2 SMNVEV (reference sequence). The data were obtained in a study of blood T cell repertoires in COVID-19. Study-level information: Acute and convalescent COVID-19 specimens originated in the United States, Italy and Spain.

The chain carries TRBV27 and TRBJ2-1, with 11 positions matching TRBD2. This receptor was obtained from a man between 65 and 79 years old with active COVID-19. The sample comprised peripheral blood. Written as DNA, the CDR3 is TGTGCCAGCTCCCGTACCGGGACTAGCGGTGCTGAGCAGTTCTTC. This codes for CASSRTGTSGAEQFF.